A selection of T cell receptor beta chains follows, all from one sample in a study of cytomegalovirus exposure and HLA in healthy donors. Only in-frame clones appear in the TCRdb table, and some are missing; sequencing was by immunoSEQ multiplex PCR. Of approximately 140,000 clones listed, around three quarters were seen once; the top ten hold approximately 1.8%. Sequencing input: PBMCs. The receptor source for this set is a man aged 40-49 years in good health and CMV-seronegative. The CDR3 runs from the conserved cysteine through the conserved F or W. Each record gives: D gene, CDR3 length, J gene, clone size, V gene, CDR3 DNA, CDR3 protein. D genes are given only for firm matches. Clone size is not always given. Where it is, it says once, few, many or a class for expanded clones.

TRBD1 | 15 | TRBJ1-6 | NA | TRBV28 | TGTGCCAGCAGTTTCCCGGGACAGGGGCGTTCACCCCTCCACTTT | CASSFPGQGRSPLHF
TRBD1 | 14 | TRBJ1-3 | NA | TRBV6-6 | TGTGCCAGCAGACGGGGACAGGGGGAAAACACCATATATTTT | CASRRGQGENTIYF
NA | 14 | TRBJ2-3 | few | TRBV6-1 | TGTGCCGGGGGGGCCGAAGGTGAAACAGATACGCAGTATTTT | CAGGAEGETDTQYF
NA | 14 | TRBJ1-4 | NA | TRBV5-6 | TGTGCCAGCAGCCACAGGGAAGGAAGTGAAAAACTGTTTTTT | CASSHREGSEKLFF
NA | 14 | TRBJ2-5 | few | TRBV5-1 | TGCGCCAGCAGCTTGCACAGCATACAAGAGACCCAGTACTTC | CASSLHSIQETQYF
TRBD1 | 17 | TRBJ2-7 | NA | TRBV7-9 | TGTGCCAGCAGCTTAGTGATGGGACAGGGCTGGGGGGACGAGCAGTACTTC | CASSLVMGQGWGDEQYF
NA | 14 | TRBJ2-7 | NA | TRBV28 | TGTGCCAGCAGCCTTAAAGGGAGCTCCTACGAGCAGTACTTC | CASSLKGSSYEQYF
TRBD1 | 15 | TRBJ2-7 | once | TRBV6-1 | TGTGCCAGCAGTGAAAGCGGCAGGGGGCCCTACGAGCAGTACTTC | CASSESGRGPYEQYF
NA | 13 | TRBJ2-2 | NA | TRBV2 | TGTGCCAGCGGAAGGCGGGAAGGCGGGGAGCTGTTTTTT | CASGRREGGELFF
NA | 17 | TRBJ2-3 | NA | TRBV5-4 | TGTGCCAGCAGCTTGGCGTTACAGGGTCTATACACAGATACGCAGTATTTT | CASSLALQGLYTDTQYF